A selection of T cell receptor beta chains follows, all from one sample in a study of shared clonotypes between healthy human individuals. TCRdb's table, derived via immunoSEQ multiplex PCR, lists solely in-frame clones and lacks some. The profile shows some 1,600,000 clones, under 99% of them singletons. The specimen sequenced was naive CD4+ T cells sorted from blood. These TCRs come from a man aged 25 to 45 in good health. Each CDR3 is given with its conserved first and last residue. A D gene is named only where the DNA matches it firmly. The size entry is marked missing in some rows and otherwise reads once, few, many or a size class.

J,size,V,D,DNA,CDR3
TRBJ1-1,.,TRBV19,.,TGTGCCAGTAGTATAACAGGAGTGAACACTGAAGCTTTCTTT,CASSITGVNTEAFF
TRBJ2-7,once,TRBV12-2,.,TGTGCAAGTCGCCCTTCCGTTTCCGGGGGCTGCGAGCAGTACTTC,CASRPSVSGGCEQYF
TRBJ2-7,.,TRBV6-1,TRBD1,TGTGCCAGCAGCACAACAGGGGCCGAGCAGTACTTC,CASSTTGAEQYF
TRBJ1-4,.,TRBV15,TRBD1,TGTGCCACCAGCAGGGGTACAGGGGGCGCTTATGAAAAACTGTTTTTT,CATSRGTGGAYEKLFF
TRBJ2-5,.,TRBV10-1,.,TGCGCCAGCAGCCAAACTAGGAAAGAGACCCAGTACTTC,CASSQTRKETQYF
TRBJ2-7,.,TRBV5-1,.,TGCGCCAGCAGCTTGGATGGCCGGCCCGACTACGAGCAGTACTTC,CASSLDGRPDYEQYF
TRBJ2-2,.,TRBV2,TRBD1,TGTGCCAGCAGCGAGACAGGGGGCAGTAACACCGGGGAGCTGTTTTTT,CASSETGGSNTGELFF
TRBJ2-1,once,TRBV18,.,TGTGCCAGCTCACCACTCGAGTCCCAGGGCAAACAGTTCTTC,CASSPLESQGKQFF
TRBJ2-2,once,TRBV27,TRBD2,TGTGCCAGCATAGCTAGCGGGAGGGCCGGGAACGGGGAGCTGTTTTTT,CASIASGRAGNGELFF
TRBJ1-1,once,TRBV6-1,TRBD1,TGTGCCAGCGACAGGGTCATTACAAACACTGAAGCTTTCTTT,CASDRVITNTEAFF
TRBJ2-1,.,TRBV27,.,TGTGCCAGCAGGACTTACAGGGAAGAGGGAAACAGAAGCTCCTACAATGAGCAGTTCTTC,CASRTYREEGNRSSYNEQFF
TRBJ2-2,.,TRBV12-5,.,TGTGCTAGTGGTTTGCCAGGGGTGAACACCGGGGAGCTGTTTTTT,CASGLPGVNTGELFF
TRBJ2-3,.,TRBV6-6,TRBD2,TGTGCCAGCAGTCCCCTGGGGGGGAGCACAGATACGCAGTATTTT,CASSPLGGSTDTQYF
TRBJ2-1,.,TRBV20-1,.,TGCAGTGCCAGGGACCATCCTCGGTGGTTCTTC,CSARDHPRWFF
TRBJ2-7,.,TRBV5-1,.,TGCGCCAGCAGCTTGGACGGGAGAGGGTACGAGCAGTACTTC,CASSLDGRGYEQYF
TRBJ2-7,.,TRBV7-9,TRBD1,TGTGCCAGCAGGCGACCGGGACAGGGATTCTACGAGCAGTACTTC,CASRRPGQGFYEQYF
TRBJ2-5,.,TRBV4-1,.,TGCGCCAGCAGCCAAGAATTCATCCAAGAGACCCAGTACTTC,CASSQEFIQETQYF